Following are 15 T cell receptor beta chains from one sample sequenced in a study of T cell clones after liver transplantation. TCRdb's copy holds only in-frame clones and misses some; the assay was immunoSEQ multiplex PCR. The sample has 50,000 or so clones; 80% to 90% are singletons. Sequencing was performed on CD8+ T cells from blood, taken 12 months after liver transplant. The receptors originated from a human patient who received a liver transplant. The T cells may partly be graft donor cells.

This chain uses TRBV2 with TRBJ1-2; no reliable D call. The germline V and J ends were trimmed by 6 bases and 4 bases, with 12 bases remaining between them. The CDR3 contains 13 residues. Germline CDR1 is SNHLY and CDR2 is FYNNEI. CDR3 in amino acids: CASSPGPLYGYTF. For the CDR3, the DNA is TGTGCCAGCAGCCCCGGACCCCTCTATGGCTACACCTTC.

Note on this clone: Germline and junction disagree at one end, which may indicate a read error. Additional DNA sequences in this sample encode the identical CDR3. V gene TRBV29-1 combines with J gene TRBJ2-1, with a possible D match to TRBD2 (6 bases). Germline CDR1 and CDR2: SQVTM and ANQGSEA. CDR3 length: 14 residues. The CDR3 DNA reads TGCAGCGCTCCAGAGGGCAGGGTGCGGGATGAGCAATTCTTC. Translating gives CSAPEGRVRDEQFF.

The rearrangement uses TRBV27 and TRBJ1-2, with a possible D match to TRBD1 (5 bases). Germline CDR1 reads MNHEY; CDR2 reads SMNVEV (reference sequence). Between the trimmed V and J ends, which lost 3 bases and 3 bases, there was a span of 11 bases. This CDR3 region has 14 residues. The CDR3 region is CASSLQGADYGYTF. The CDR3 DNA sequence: TGTGCCAGCAGTTTGCAGGGCGCCGACTATGGCTACACCTTC.

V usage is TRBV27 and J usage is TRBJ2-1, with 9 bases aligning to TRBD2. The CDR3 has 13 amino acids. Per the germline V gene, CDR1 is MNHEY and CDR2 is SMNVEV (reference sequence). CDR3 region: CAASAGGVNEQFF. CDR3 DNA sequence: TGTGCGGCATCCGCGGGGGGGGTCAATGAGCAGTTCTTC.

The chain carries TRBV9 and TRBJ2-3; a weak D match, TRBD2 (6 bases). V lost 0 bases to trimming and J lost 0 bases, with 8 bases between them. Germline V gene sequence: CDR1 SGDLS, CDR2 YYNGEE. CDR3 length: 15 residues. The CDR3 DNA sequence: TGTGCCAGCAGCGTAGACGGGGGTAGCACAGATACGCAGTATTTT. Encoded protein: CASSVDGGSTDTQYF.

DNA of the CDR3: TGTGCCAGCAGTTGGGCAGGGGAATCCTACGAGCAGTACTTC. The encoded protein is CASSWAGESYEQYF. This chain joins TRBV27 and TRBJ2-7, with D possibly TRBD1 on 6 matching bases. The ends were cut back, 4 bases at V and 1 base at J, with 11 bases in the middle. The CDR3 consists of 14 residues. Looked up from germline, CDR1 is MNHEY and CDR2 is SMNVEV (reference sequence).

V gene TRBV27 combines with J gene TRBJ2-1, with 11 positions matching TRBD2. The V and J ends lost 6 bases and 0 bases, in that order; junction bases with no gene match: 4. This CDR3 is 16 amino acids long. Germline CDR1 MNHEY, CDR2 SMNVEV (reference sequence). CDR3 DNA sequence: TGTGCCAGCAGGGTAGCGGGAGGGAGCTCCTACAATGAGCAGTTCTTC. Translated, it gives CASRVAGGSSYNEQFF.

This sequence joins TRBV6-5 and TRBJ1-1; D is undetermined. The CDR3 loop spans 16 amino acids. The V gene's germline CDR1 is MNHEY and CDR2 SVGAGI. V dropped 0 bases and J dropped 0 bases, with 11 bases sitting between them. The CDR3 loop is CASSYSAGKMNTEAFF. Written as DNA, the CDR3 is TGTGCCAGCAGTTACTCGGCCGGGAAAATGAACACTGAAGCTTTCTTT.

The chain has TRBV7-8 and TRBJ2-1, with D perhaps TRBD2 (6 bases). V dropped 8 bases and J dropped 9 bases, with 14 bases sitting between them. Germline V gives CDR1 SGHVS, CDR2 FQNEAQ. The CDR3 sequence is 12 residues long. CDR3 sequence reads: CASRGAGFEQFF. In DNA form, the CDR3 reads TGTGCCAGCCGCGGGGCCGGCTTTGAGCAGTTCTTC.

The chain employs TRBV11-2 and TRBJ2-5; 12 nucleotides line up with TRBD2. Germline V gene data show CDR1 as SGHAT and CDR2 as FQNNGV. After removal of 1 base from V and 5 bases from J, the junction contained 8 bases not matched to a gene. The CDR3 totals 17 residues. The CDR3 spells CASSLASGGGIWETQYF. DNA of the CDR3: TGTGCCAGCAGCTTAGCTAGCGGGGGGGGGATATGGGAGACCCAGTACTTC.

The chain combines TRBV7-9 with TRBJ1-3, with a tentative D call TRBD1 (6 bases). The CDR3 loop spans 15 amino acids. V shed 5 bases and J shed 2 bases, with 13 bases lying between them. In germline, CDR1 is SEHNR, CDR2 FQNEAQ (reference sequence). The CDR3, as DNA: TGTGCCAGCAGCCCCCGGGGGCTGACTGGAAACACCATATATTTT. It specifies CASSPRGLTGNTIYF.

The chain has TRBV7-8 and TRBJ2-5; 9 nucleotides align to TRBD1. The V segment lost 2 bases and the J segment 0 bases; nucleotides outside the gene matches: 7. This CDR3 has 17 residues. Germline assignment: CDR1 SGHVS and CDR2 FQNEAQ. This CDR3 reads CASSLTGGAGNQETQYF. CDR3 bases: TGTGCCAGCAGCTTAACAGGGGGCGCAGGGAACCAAGAGACCCAGTACTTC.

CDR3 sequence (DNA): TGTGCCAGTAACGTCGCGATGAACACTGAAGCTTTCTTT. It encodes CASNVAMNTEAFF. This sequence joins TRBV19 and TRBJ1-1; unclear D gene. Germline loops: CDR1 LNHDA, CDR2 SQIVND (reference sequence). CDR3 length: 13 residues. V lost 7 bases and J 0 bases, leaving 9 bases between the germline ends.

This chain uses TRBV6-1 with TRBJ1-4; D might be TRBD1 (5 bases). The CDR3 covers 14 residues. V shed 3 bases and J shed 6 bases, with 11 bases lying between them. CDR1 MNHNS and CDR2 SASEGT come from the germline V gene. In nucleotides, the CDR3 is TGTGCCAGCAGTGAGCCCCGGGGGTATGAAAAACTGTTTTTT. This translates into CASSEPRGYEKLFF.

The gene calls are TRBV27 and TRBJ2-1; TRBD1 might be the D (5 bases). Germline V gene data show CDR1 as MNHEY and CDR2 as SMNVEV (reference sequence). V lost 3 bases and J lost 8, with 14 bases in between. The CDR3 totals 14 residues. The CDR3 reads CASSFYYGRDEQFF. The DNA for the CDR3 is TGTGCCAGCAGTTTCTATTATGGCAGGGATGAGCAGTTCTTC.